Below, 7 T cell receptor beta chains from the same sample are listed, as sequenced in a study of shared clonotypes between healthy human individuals. TCRdb's copy holds only in-frame clones and misses some; the assay was immunoSEQ multiplex PCR. This table has around 600,000 clones, more than 95% appearing once. Material: naive CD4+ T cells sorted from blood. Indicated subset: CD45RA+ positively selected. Every receptor here comes from a woman younger than 45 in good health.

The V gene is TRBV5-4, the J gene TRBJ2-7, with unresolved D. The V gene's germline CDR1 is SGHNT and CDR2 YYREEE (reference sequence). The CDR3 is 13 residues long. Trimming shortened V by 4 bases and J by 1 base, and 9 bases separated the two germline ends. This chain's CDR3 is CASSQQSSYEQYF. CDR3 sequence (DNA): TGTGCCAGCAGCCAACAGAGTTCCTACGAGCAGTACTTC. Drawing the rest from reference TRBV5-4 and TRBJ2-7, the complete variable domain is ETGVTQSPTHLIKTRGQQVTLRCSSQSGHNTVSWYQQALGQGPQFIFQYYREEENGRGNFPPRFSGLQFPNYSSELNVNALELDDSALYLCASSQQSSYEQYFGPGTRLTVT.

The V and J genes are TRBV19 and TRBJ2-2; D gene unclear. This CDR3 contains 14 residues. V lost 7 bases to trimming and J lost 2 bases, with 11 bases between them. CDR1 LNHDA and CDR2 SQIVND come from the germline V gene (reference sequence). CDR3: CASNPSPNTGELFF. The CDR3 nucleotides read TGTGCCAGTAACCCTTCCCCAAACACCGGGGAGCTGTTTTTT.

This chain connects TRBV28 to TRBJ1-6, with TRBD1 matching 8 bases. This CDR3 spans 16 amino acids. Trimming at V came to 6 bases and at J to 7 bases, leaving 11 bases not matched to a gene. Germline CDR1 reads MDHEN; CDR2 reads SYDVKM. The CDR3 sequence: CASRLPAGGGNSPLHF. The DNA for the CDR3 is TGTGCCAGCAGGCTACCCGCAGGGGGCGGGAATTCACCCCTCCACTTT.

V gene TRBV29-1 combines with J gene TRBJ1-4, with D possibly matching TRBD1 (6 bases). Per germline, CDR1 SQVTM and CDR2 ANQGSEA. This CDR3 spans 14 amino acids. Trimming removed 7 bases from V and 5 bases from J, with 17 bases in between. Here the CDR3 reads CSGPKGGENEKLFF. CDR3 DNA: TGCAGCGGCCCGAAGGGGGGAGAAAATGAAAAACTGTTTTTT.

The chain is built from TRBV7-2 and TRBJ1-1, with 8 bases identical to TRBD1. CDR3 length: 15 residues. The trim removed 6 bases at V and 5 bases at J, leaving 11 bases unmatched. The V gene's germline CDR1 is SGHTA and CDR2 FQGNSA. CDR3 DNA: TGTGCCAGCAGACATCCCACCAGGGGGCGTACTGAAGCTTTCTTT. This codes for CASRHPTRGRTEAFF.

The rearrangement joins TRBV30 to TRBJ2-7, with D tentatively TRBD2 (6 bases). The ends were cut back, 4 bases at V and 4 bases at J, with 14 bases in the middle. The CDR3 loop spans 13 amino acids. Germline assignment: CDR1 GTSNPN and CDR2 SVGIG (reference sequence). The CDR3 here is CAWNRGTGYEQYF. The DNA for the CDR3 is TGTGCCTGGAATCGGGGGACGGGTTACGAGCAGTACTTC.

CDR3 DNA: TGTGCCAGCACTCGAGCGGGAGGGTCTCGGTCGACCCAGTACTTC. This encodes CASTRAGGSRSTQYF. V is TRBV28 and J is TRBJ2-5, with 10 bases identical to TRBD2. Germline V gene data show CDR1 as MDHEN and CDR2 as SYDVKM. V shed 7 bases and J 7 bases; nucleotides not matched to a gene: 12. The CDR3 is made up of 15 amino acids.